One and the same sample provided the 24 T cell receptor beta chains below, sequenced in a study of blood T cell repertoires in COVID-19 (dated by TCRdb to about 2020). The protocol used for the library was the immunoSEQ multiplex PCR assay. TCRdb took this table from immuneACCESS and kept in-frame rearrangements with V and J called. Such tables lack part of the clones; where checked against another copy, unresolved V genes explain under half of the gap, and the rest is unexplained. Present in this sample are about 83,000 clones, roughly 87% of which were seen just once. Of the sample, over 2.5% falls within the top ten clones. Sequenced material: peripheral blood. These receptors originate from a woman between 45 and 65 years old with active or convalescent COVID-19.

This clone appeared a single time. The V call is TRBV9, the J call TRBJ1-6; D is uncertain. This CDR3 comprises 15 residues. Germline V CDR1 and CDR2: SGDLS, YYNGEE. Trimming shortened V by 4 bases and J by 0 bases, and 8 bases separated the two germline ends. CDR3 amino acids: CASSSGSSYNSPLHF. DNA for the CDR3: TGTGCCAGCAGCTCAGGAAGCTCCTATAATTCACCCCTCCACTTT.

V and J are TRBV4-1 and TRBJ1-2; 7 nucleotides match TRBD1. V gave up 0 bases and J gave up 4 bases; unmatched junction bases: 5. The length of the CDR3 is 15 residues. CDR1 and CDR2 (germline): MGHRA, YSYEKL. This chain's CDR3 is CASSQETGSGYGYTF. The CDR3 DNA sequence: TGCGCCAGCAGCCAAGAGACAGGGTCGGGCTATGGCTACACCTTC.

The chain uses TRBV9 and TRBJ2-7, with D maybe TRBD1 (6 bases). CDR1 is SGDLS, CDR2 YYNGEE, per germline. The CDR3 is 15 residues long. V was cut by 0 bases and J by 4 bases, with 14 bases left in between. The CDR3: CASSVGQGYGYEQYF. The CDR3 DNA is TGTGCCAGCAGCGTAGGCCAGGGGTACGGGTACGAGCAGTACTTC.

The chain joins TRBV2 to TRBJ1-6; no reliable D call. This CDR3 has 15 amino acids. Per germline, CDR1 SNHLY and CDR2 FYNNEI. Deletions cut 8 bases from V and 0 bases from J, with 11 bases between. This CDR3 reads CASSRKSSYNSPLHF. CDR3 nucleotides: TGTGCCAGCTCTAGAAAGAGCTCCTATAATTCACCCCTCCACTTT.

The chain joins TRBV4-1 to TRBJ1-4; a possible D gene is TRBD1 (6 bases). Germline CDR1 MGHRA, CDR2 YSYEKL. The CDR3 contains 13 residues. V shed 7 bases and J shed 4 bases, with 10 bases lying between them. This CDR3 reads CASTDRNNEKLFF. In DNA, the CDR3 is TGCGCCAGCACGGACAGAAATAATGAAAAACTGTTTTTT.

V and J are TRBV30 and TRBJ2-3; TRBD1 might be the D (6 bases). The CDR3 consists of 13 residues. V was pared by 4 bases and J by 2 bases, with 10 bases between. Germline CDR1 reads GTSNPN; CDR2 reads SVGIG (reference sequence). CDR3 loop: CAWNEGDTDTQYF. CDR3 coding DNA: TGTGCCTGGAACGAGGGGGACACAGATACGCAGTATTTT.

The CDR3 loop reads CSVESGTDTQYF. CDR3 in DNA: TGCAGCGTTGAATCGGGCACAGATACGCAGTATTTT. The V and J genes are TRBV29-1 and TRBJ2-3; no reliable D call. Germline V gene lookup returns CDR1 SQVTM and CDR2 ANQGSEA. The CDR3 contains 12 residues. The germline V and J ends were trimmed by 2 bases and 1 base, with 4 bases remaining between them.

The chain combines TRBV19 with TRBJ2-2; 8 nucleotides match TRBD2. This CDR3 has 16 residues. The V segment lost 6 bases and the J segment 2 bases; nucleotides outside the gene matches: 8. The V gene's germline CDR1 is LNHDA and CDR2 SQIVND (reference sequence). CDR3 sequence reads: CASRRLAITNTGELFF. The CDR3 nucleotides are TGTGCCAGTAGGCGACTAGCGATTACCAACACCGGGGAGCTGTTTTTT.

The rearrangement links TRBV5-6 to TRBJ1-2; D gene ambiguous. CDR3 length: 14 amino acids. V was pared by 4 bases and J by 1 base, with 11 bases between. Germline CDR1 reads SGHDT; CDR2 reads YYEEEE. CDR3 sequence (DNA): TGTGCCAGCAGCGCCCCGGTAATTAACTATGGCTACACCTTC. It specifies CASSAPVINYGYTF.

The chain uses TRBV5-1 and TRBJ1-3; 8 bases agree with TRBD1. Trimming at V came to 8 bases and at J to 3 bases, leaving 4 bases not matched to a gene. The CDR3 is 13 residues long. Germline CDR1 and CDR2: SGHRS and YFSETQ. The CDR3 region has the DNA TGCGCCAGTACGACAGGGGTTGGAAACACCATATATTTT. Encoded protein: CASTTGVGNTIYF. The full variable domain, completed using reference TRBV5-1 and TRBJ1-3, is KAGVTQTPRYLIKTRGQQVTLSCSPISGHRSVSWYQQTPGQGLQFLFEYFSETQRNKGNFPGRFSGRQFSNSRSEMNVSTLELGDSALYLCASTTGVGNTIYFGEGSWLTVV.

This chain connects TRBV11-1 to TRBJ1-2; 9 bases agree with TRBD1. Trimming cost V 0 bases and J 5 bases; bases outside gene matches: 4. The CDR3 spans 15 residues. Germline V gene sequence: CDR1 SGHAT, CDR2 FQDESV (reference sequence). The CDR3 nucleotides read TGTGCCAGCAGCTTAGCGGCGACAGGGGGGTATGGCTACACCTTC. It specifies CASSLAATGGYGYTF.

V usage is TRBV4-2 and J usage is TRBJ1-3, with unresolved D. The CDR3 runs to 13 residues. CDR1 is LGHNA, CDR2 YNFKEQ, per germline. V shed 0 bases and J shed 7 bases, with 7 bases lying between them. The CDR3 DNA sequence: TGTGCCAGCAGCCAAGAGCGAGCCAACACCATATATTTT. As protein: CASSQERANTIYF.

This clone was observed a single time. The CDR3 reads CASSSAGSNQPQHF. CDR3 sequence (DNA): TGTGCCAGCAGTTCGGCAGGAAGCAATCAGCCCCAGCATTTT. The gene calls are TRBV27 and TRBJ1-5; no firm D call. The ends were cut back, 4 bases at V and 1 base at J, with 8 bases in the middle. The germline CDR1 and CDR2 sequences are MNHEY and SMNVEV (reference sequence). There are 14 residues in the CDR3.

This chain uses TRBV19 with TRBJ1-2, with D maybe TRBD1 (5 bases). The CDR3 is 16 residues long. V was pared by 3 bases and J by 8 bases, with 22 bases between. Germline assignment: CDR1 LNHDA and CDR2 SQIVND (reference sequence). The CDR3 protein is CASSISGGRAVEGYTF. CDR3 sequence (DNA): TGTGCCAGTAGTATTTCGGGGGGACGCGCGGTGGAAGGCTACACCTTC.

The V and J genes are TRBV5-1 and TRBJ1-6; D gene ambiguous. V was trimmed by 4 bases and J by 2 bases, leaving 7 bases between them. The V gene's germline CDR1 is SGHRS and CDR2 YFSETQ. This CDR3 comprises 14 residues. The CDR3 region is CASSAGTYNSPLHF. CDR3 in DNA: TGCGCCAGCAGCGCGGGTACCTATAATTCACCCCTCCACTTT.

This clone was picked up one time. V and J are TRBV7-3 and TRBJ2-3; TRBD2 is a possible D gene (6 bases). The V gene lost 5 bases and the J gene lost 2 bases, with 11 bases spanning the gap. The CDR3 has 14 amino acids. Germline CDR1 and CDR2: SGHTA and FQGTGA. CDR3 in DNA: TGTGCCAGCAGCCCAGGCGGGACCACAGATACGCAGTATTTT. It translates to CASSPGGTTDTQYF. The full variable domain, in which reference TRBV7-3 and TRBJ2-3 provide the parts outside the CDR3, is GAGVSQTPSNKVTEKGKYVELRCDPISGHTALYWYRQSLGQGPEFLIYFQGTGAADDSGLPNDRFFAVRPEGSVSTLKIQRTERGDSAVYLCASSPGGTTDTQYFGPGTRLTVL.

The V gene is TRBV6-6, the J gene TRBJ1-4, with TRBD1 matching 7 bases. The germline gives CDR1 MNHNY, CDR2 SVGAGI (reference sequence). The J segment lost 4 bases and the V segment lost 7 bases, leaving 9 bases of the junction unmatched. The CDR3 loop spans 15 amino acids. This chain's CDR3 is CASIQTGAGNEKLFF. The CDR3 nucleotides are TGTGCCAGCATCCAAACAGGGGCCGGTAATGAAAAACTGTTTTTT.

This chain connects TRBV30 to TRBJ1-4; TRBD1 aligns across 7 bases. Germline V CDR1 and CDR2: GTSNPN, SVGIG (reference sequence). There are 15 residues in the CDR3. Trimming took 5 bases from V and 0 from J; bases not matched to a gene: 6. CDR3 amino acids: CAWDRARATNEKLFF. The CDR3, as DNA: TGTGCCTGGGACAGGGCCAGAGCAACTAATGAAAAACTGTTTTTT.

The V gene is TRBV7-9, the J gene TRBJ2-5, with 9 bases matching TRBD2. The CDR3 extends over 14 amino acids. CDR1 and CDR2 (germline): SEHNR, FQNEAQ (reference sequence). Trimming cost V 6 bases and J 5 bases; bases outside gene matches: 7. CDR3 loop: CASSSRGGTETQYF. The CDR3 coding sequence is TGTGCCAGCAGTTCGCGGGGGGGCACGGAGACCCAGTACTTC. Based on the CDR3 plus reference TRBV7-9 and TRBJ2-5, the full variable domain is DTGVSQNPRHKITKRGQNVTFRCDPISEHNRLYWYRQTLGQGPEFLTYFQNEAQLEKSRLLSDRFSAERPKGSFSTLEIQRTEQGDSAMYLCASSSRGGTETQYFGPGTRLLVL.

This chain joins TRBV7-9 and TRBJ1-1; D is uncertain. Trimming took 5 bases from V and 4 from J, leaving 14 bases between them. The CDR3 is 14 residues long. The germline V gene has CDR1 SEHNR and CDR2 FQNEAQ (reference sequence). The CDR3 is CASSILGGLTEAFF. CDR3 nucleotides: TGTGCCAGCAGCATCCTAGGAGGGCTCACTGAAGCTTTCTTT.

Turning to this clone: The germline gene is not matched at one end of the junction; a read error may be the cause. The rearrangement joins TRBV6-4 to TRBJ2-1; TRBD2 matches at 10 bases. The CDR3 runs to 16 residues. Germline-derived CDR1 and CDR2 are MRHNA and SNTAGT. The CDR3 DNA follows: TGTGCCAGCAGCGACTTAAGCGGGGGGGACCACAATGAGCAGTTCTTC. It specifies CASSDLSGGDHNEQFF.

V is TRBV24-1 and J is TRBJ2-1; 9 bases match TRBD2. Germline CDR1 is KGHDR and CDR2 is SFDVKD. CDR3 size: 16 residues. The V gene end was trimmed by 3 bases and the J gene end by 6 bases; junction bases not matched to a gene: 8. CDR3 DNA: TGTGCCACCAGTGATCCGGCAGCGGGGGGTGGCAATGAGCAGTTCTTC. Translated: CATSDPAAGGGNEQFF.

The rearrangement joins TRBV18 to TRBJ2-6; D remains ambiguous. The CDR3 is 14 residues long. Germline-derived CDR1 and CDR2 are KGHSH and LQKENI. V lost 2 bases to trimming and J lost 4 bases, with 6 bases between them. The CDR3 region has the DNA TGTGCCAGCTCACCAGGGCGCGGGGCCAACGTCCTGACTTTC. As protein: CASSPGRGANVLTF.

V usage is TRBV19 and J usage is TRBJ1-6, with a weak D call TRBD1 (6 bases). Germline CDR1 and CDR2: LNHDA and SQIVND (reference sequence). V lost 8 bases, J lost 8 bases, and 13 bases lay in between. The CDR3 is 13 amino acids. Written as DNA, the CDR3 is TGTGCCAGTGGACCTAACAGGGATTCACCCCTCCACTTT. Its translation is CASGPNRDSPLHF. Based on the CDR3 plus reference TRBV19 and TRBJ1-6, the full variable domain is DGGITQSPKYLFRKEGQNVTLSCEQNLNHDAMYWYRQDPGQGLRLIYYSQIVNDFQKGDIAEGYSVSREKKESFPLTVTSAQKNPTAFYLCASGPNRDSPLHFGNGTRLTVT.